These 28 T cell receptor beta chains share one sample of origin, sequenced in a study of control samples from healthy donors and cancer patients (dated by TCRdb to 2020 to 2021). The library was obtained by the immunoSEQ multiplex PCR assay. TCRdb stores this immuneACCESS table with in-frame sequences only. Part of the clones is absent; in the studies checked, under half of the shortfall reflects unresolved V genes, and no reason is known for the rest. This sample is represented by about 100,000 clones; around 89% of them were singletons. Of the sample, 7.8% falls within the top ten clones. Sequencing input: blood. All receptors come from a man in his thirties or forties in good health.

This chain links TRBV28 with TRBJ1-5, with TRBD1 matching 7 bases. The CDR3 spans 15 residues. V shed 5 bases and J 4 bases; nucleotides not matched to a gene: 8. CDR1 MDHEN and CDR2 SYDVKM come from the germline V gene. The CDR3 loop is CASSLTLQGNQPQHF. The CDR3 DNA is TGTGCCAGCAGTCTTACTCTACAGGGGAATCAGCCCCAGCATTTT.

The genes are TRBV20-1 and TRBJ1-2; tentative D call: TRBD1 (5 bases). This CDR3 is 13 amino acids long. V shed 3 bases and J shed 4 bases, with 12 bases lying between them. CDR1 is DFQATT, CDR2 SNEGSKA, per germline (reference sequence). The CDR3 protein is CSASAQGGYGYTF. CDR3 bases: TGCAGTGCTAGTGCCCAGGGTGGCTATGGCTACACCTTC.

The chain has TRBV11-2 and TRBJ1-2; D gene unclear. Germline-derived CDR1 and CDR2 are SGHAT and FQNNGV. The CDR3 is 12 amino acids. The V gene lost 0 bases and the J gene lost 10 bases, with 9 bases spanning the gap. CDR3 residues: CASSLERVSYTF. The DNA of the CDR3 is TGTGCCAGCAGCTTAGAAAGGGTCTCCTACACCTTC.

The chain has TRBV21-1 and TRBJ1-4; the D segment call TRBD1 is taken from the table without a DNA check. TRBV21-1 is a listed pseudogene. The CDR3 covers 16 residues. CDR3 sequence: CASSKASGGEGEKLFF. CDR3 nucleotides: TGTGCCAGCAGCAAAGCCTCAGGGGGCGAAGGTGAAAAACTGTTTTTT.

This clone was detected only once. V and J are TRBV30 and TRBJ1-2; D unclear. The CDR3 loop spans 14 amino acids. Germline CDR1 reads GTSNPN; CDR2 reads SVGIG (reference sequence). V was cut by 0 bases and J by 6 bases, with 14 bases left in between. Written as DNA, the CDR3 is TGTGCCTGGAGTGTATACCAGGCTGGGGATGGCTACACCTTC. It translates to CAWSVYQAGDGYTF.

The gene calls are TRBV7-8 and TRBJ1-3, with D hard to call. Germline lookup yields CDR1 SGHVS and CDR2 FQNEAQ. The V end lost 1 base, the J end lost 4 bases, and 8 bases lay between the germline ends. The CDR3 spans 14 residues. The CDR3 loop reads CASSLGSIGNTIYF. CDR3 DNA: TGTGCCAGCAGCTTAGGGTCGATAGGAAACACCATATATTTT.

This chain connects TRBV7-2 to TRBJ2-6; 9 bases fit TRBD1. The CDR3 runs 18 residues. CDR1 is SGHTA, CDR2 FQGNSA, per germline. V shed 3 bases and J 0 bases; nucleotides not matched to a gene: 6. CDR3 DNA: TGTGCCAGCAGCTTTGCCGGGACAGGGTCCTCTGGGGCCAACGTCCTGACTTTC. Translating gives CASSFAGTGSSGANVLTF.

The V call is TRBV5-1, the J call TRBJ2-3; D is unclear. CDR1 is SGHRS and CDR2 is YFSETQ in the germline V gene. V was trimmed by 1 base and J by 0 bases, leaving 6 bases between them. CDR3 length equals 14 residues. The CDR3 sequence: CASSLLSSTDTQYF. The DNA of the CDR3 is TGCGCCAGCAGCTTGCTCTCTAGCACAGATACGCAGTATTTT.

This clone was seen ten or more times. The rearrangement uses TRBV19 and TRBJ1-1; 9 bases are a match to TRBD1. Germline trimming cut 10 bases from V and 4 bases from J; bases unmatched to any gene: 10. There are 14 residues in the CDR3. Germline V gene lookup returns CDR1 LNHDA and CDR2 SQIVND (reference sequence). CDR3 sequence (DNA): TGTGCCACACAAGGCCGGGACAGGGCCACTGAAGCTTTCTTT. Protein: CATQGRDRATEAFF.

The rearrangement joins TRBV7-9 to TRBJ2-2, with 7 bases that match TRBD2. J gave up 3 bases and V 4 bases, and 8 bases lay outside the gene matches. The germline V gene has CDR1 SEHNR and CDR2 FQNEAQ (reference sequence). The CDR3 spans 16 residues. CDR3 protein: CASSSPGGMDTGELFF. Here the CDR3 DNA reads TGTGCCAGCAGCTCCCCCGGGGGGATGGACACCGGGGAGCTGTTTTTT.

This chain uses TRBV18 with TRBJ2-2; D not resolved. There are 16 residues in the CDR3. V lost 0 bases to trimming and J lost 0 bases, with 8 bases between them. The germline gives CDR1 KGHSH, CDR2 LQKENI. The CDR3 nucleotides are TGTGCCAGCTCACCACCGCTCCTAGCGAACACCGGGGAGCTGTTTTTT. Protein product: CASSPPLLANTGELFF.

J is TRBJ1-1 and V is TRBV6-5; no definite D call. The germline V gene encodes CDR1 MNHEY and CDR2 SVGAGI. V was cut by 2 bases and J by 1 base, with 5 bases left in between. The CDR3 runs 13 residues. DNA of the CDR3: TGTGCCAGCAGTTACGAGGCGAACACTGAAGCTTTCTTT. Translated: CASSYEANTEAFF.

This chain links TRBV19 with TRBJ2-1; tentative D call: TRBD2 (5 bases). The V gene's germline CDR1 is LNHDA and CDR2 SQIVND (reference sequence). This CDR3 is built from 13 residues. V was shortened by 4 bases and J by 6 bases, with 10 bases between the two germline ends. For the CDR3, the DNA is TGTGCCAGTAGTAGCGGACTGTCCAATGAGCAGTTCTTC. Amino acid sequence: CASSSGLSNEQFF.

The chain employs TRBV5-4 and TRBJ2-7, with TRBD2 matching 12 bases. The CDR3 covers 18 residues. Germline lookup yields CDR1 SGHNT and CDR2 YYREEE (reference sequence). V was pared by 0 bases and J by 5 bases, with 12 bases of the junction left unmatched. The chain's CDR3 is CASSLGARTSGKRNEQYF. In DNA, the CDR3 is TGTGCCAGCAGCTTGGGCGCCCGGACTAGCGGGAAACGAAACGAGCAGTACTTC.

As to this clone: Relative to the germline gene, one junction end is altered; a read error may explain this. This chain uses TRBV6-4 with TRBJ2-5; no reliable D call. Germline CDR1 is MRHNA and CDR2 is SNTAGT. This CDR3 has 14 residues. CDR3 sequence (DNA): TGTGCCAGCAGTGACCATGTGGAGTCAGAGATCCAGTACTTC. Translation gives CASSDHVESEIQYF.

The chain links TRBV21-1 to TRBJ2-4; the table's D gene call, TRBD1, was not cross checked with the DNA. TRBV21-1 is a listed pseudogene. This CDR3 is 13 amino acids long. CDR3 coding DNA: TGTGCCAGCTCACACAGGGGGCTGGACATTCAGTACTTC. Protein sequence: CASSHRGLDIQYF.

The chain uses TRBV30 and TRBJ2-2, with 8 bases aligning to TRBD1. Per germline, CDR1 GTSNPN and CDR2 SVGIG (reference sequence). The length of the CDR3 is 15 residues. The V segment lost 1 base and the J segment 4 bases; nucleotides outside the gene matches: 5. The CDR3 sequence is CAWSDETGATGELFF. The CDR3 DNA reads as TGTGCCTGGAGTGATGAGACAGGGGCCACCGGGGAGCTGTTTTTT.

The chain combines TRBV7-2 with TRBJ2-1, with 7 bases identical to TRBD2. V lost 3 bases, J lost 4 bases, and 6 bases stayed unmatched. Germline CDR1 is SGHTA and CDR2 is FQGNSA. This CDR3 is built from 15 residues. CDR3 amino acids: CASSFNSGPYNEQFF. The DNA of the CDR3 is TGTGCCAGCAGCTTCAATAGCGGGCCGTACAATGAGCAGTTCTTC.

V and J are TRBV5-1 and TRBJ2-2, with 10 nucleotides matching TRBD2. CDR3 length: 15 residues. The V and J ends lost 3 bases and 2 bases, in that order; junction bases with no gene match: 1. Per the germline V gene, CDR1 is SGHRS and CDR2 is YFSETQ. CDR3: CASSWTSGNTGELFF. The CDR3 bases are TGCGCCAGCAGCTGGACTAGCGGAAACACCGGGGAGCTGTTTTTT. Variable domain in full (rest from reference TRBV5-1 and TRBJ2-2): KAGVTQTPRYLIKTRGQQVTLSCSPISGHRSVSWYQQTPGQGLQFLFEYFSETQRNKGNFPGRFSGRQFSNSRSEMNVSTLELGDSALYLCASSWTSGNTGELFFGEGSRLTVL.

CDR3 in amino acids: CAISEGTGAIEQYF. CDR3 coding DNA: TGTGCCATCAGTGAGGGTACGGGAGCGATCGAGCAGTACTTC. This chain joins TRBV10-3 and TRBJ2-7; tentatively, D is TRBD2 (6 bases). CDR1 is ENHRY and CDR2 is SYGVKD in the germline V gene. CDR3 size: 14 residues. V lost 2 bases to trimming and J lost 6 bases, with 14 bases between them.

This sequence joins TRBV6-6 and TRBJ2-5; D is perhaps TRBD1 (6 bases). The CDR3 has 14 amino acids. The V gene's germline CDR1 is MNHNY and CDR2 SVGAGI (reference sequence). V dropped 8 bases and J dropped 3 bases, with 16 bases sitting between them. The CDR3 sequence: CASSAPGTKETQYF. The CDR3 nucleotides read TGTGCCAGCTCCGCCCCGGGGACAAAAGAGACCCAGTACTTC.

This chain connects TRBV11-3 to TRBJ2-2, with 10 bases that match TRBD1. V gave up 5 bases and J gave up 6 bases; unmatched junction bases: 6. Germline V gene lookup returns CDR1 SGHNT and CDR2 YENEEA. This CDR3 is built from 15 residues. The chain's CDR3 is CASSTGTGEPGELFF. CDR3 nucleotides: TGTGCCAGCAGCACCGGGACAGGGGAGCCCGGGGAGCTGTTTTTT.

The V and J genes are TRBV5-4 and TRBJ2-2; D unclear. This CDR3 spans 12 amino acids. CDR1 and CDR2 (germline): SGHNT, YYREEE (reference sequence). V was pared by 2 bases and J by 7 bases, with 6 bases between. CDR3 bases: TGTGCCAGCAGCTTAACTGTCGGGGAGCTGTTTTTT. Translating gives CASSLTVGELFF.

This clone was detected a few times. V is TRBV19 and J is TRBJ1-1, with D possibly matching TRBD1 (5 bases). CDR1 is LNHDA and CDR2 is SQIVND in the germline V gene (reference sequence). Between the trimmed V and J ends, which lost 6 bases and 7 bases, there was a span of 18 bases. The CDR3 extends over 14 amino acids. The CDR3 loop is CASRVGEKSSEAFF. The CDR3 DNA is TGTGCCAGTAGGGTAGGGGAGAAATCGAGTGAAGCTTTCTTT.

The CDR3 sequence: CASSLTSGGGRTDTQYF. CDR3 nucleotide sequence: TGTGCCAGCAGCTTAACGTCGGGAGGGGGCCGCACAGATACGCAGTATTTT. The V and J genes are TRBV7-2 and TRBJ2-3; D might be TRBD2 (8 bases). Germline V gives CDR1 SGHTA, CDR2 FQGNSA. The CDR3 extends over 17 amino acids. Trimming removed 2 bases at V and 1 base at J, with 16 bases between.

This clone came up once. The chain employs TRBV7-2 and TRBJ2-1, with TRBD1 matching 9 bases. The V and J ends lost 5 bases and 7 bases, in that order; junction bases with no gene match: 15. This CDR3 spans 17 amino acids. Germline CDR1 SGHTA, CDR2 FQGNSA. The CDR3 DNA sequence: TGTGCCAGCAGCCCCCTGTCGGTCGGGACAGGGAAGAATGAGCAGTTCTTC. Protein product: CASSPLSVGTGKNEQFF.

The chain joins TRBV4-3 to TRBJ2-3; no clear D. V was pared by 4 bases and J by 2 bases, with 13 bases between. The CDR3 is 15 amino acids. Per germline, CDR1 LGHNA and CDR2 YSLEER. In DNA form, the CDR3 reads TGCGCCAGCAGCCTTAACTTGGGTAACACAGATACGCAGTATTTT. This codes for CASSLNLGNTDTQYF.

The chain carries TRBV4-3 and TRBJ2-6; the D call may be TRBD1 or TRBD2 (5 bases each). Trimming pared 4 bases from V and 1 base from J, leaving 14 bases between. The CDR3 length is 17 residues. CDR1 is LGHNA and CDR2 is YSLEER in the germline V gene. DNA of the CDR3: TGCGCCAGCAGCCCCGGGACGAGCGTTTCTGGGGCCAACGTCCTGACTTTC. Its translation is CASSPGTSVSGANVLTF.